Presented here are 25 T cell receptor beta chains from one specimen sequenced in a study of T cell changes during pregnancy in multiple sclerosis. The method was immunoSEQ multiplex PCR; TCRdb's version includes in-frame clones alone and lacks a portion of them. The sample shows roughly 40,000 clones, 75% to 95% of them seen only once. Here the sequenced sample was CD4+ T cells from peripheral blood mononuclear cells, taken after pregnancy. Every receptor here comes from a female donor in good health, enrolled as a control in a pregnancy study.

This clone was found a few times. CDR3 coding DNA: TGCGCCAGCAGCTTTGGATCCAGCGGGAGCAGGGATACGCAGTATTTT. It translates to CASSFGSSGSRDTQYF. The chain carries TRBV5-1 and TRBJ2-3, with 8 bases that match TRBD2. V lost 2 bases, J lost 6 bases, and 11 bases stayed unmatched. The germline V gene encodes CDR1 SGHRS and CDR2 YFSETQ. The CDR3 consists of 16 residues.

This sequence joins TRBV28 and TRBJ1-5; 10 nucleotides match TRBD1. Germline CDR1 reads MDHEN; CDR2 reads SYDVKM. The J segment lost 7 bases and the V segment lost 5 bases, leaving 5 bases of the junction unmatched. The CDR3 spans 14 residues. CDR3 coding DNA: TGTGCCAGCAGTCAAGACAGGGGGCAGCAGCCCCAGCATTTT. Amino acids: CASSQDRGQQPQHF.

The chain couples TRBV7-8 to TRBJ2-5; 7 bases fit TRBD1. J gave up 6 bases and V 3 bases, and 7 bases lay outside the gene matches. CDR1 is SGHVS and CDR2 is FQNEAQ in the germline V gene. CDR3 size: 14 residues. For the CDR3, the DNA is TGTGCCAGCAGCTTCCCGGGACAGCTACAGACCCAGTACTTC. It translates to CASSFPGQLQTQYF. Filled out from reference TRBV7-8 and TRBJ2-5, the complete variable domain reads GAGVSQSPRYKVAKRGQDVALRCDPISGHVSLFWYQQALGQGPEFLTYFQNEAQLDKSGLPSDRFFAERPEGSVSTLKIQRTQQEDSAVYLCASSFPGQLQTQYFGPGTRLLVL.

This clone was detected only a few times. The V gene is TRBV5-6, the J gene TRBJ2-7; 9 nucleotides agree with TRBD1. Trimming at V came to 4 bases and at J to 6 bases, leaving 11 bases not matched to a gene. The CDR3 extends over 15 amino acids. Germline CDR1 SGHDT, CDR2 YYEEEE. The CDR3: CASSLPNRGLSEQYF. The CDR3, as DNA: TGTGCCAGCAGCCTTCCTAACAGGGGGCTCAGCGAGCAGTACTTC.

The chain uses TRBV2 and TRBJ2-1; unclear D gene. Trimming shortened V by 1 base and J by 7 bases, and 8 bases separated the two germline ends. This CDR3 region has 13 residues. Germline V gene lookup returns CDR1 SNHLY and CDR2 FYNNEI. The CDR3 sequence is CASSEGMRNEQFF. CDR3 in DNA: TGTGCCAGCAGTGAAGGTATGCGGAATGAGCAGTTCTTC. Complete variable domain (other parts from reference TRBV2 and TRBJ2-1): EPEVTQTPSHQVTQMGQEVILRCVPISNHLYFYWYRQILGQKVEFLVSFYNNEISEKSEIFDDQFSVERPDGSNFTLKIRSTKLEDSAMYFCASSEGMRNEQFFGPGTRLTVL.

CDR3 protein: CASSPGTNTDTQYF. The CDR3 nucleotides are TGTGCCAGCAGCCCCGGGACTAACACAGATACGCAGTATTTT. The rearrangement uses TRBV28 and TRBJ2-3; TRBD2 matches at 7 bases. From germline, CDR1 is MDHEN and CDR2 SYDVKM. V lost 6 bases, J lost 2 bases, and 5 bases stayed unmatched. The CDR3 loop spans 14 amino acids.

The V and J genes are TRBV19 and TRBJ2-6; D possibly corresponds to TRBD2 (6 bases). Germline-derived CDR1 and CDR2 are LNHDA and SQIVND (reference sequence). Deletions cut 7 bases from V and 2 bases from J, with 15 bases between. The length of the CDR3 is 16 residues. The CDR3 DNA reads TGTGCCAGTACCTCGGCTCGGGGGACTGGGGCCAACGTCCTGACTTTC. Translated: CASTSARGTGANVLTF.

The rearrangement uses TRBV5-5 and TRBJ1-2; 7 nucleotides agree with TRBD1. The CDR3 contains 13 residues. CDR1 and CDR2 (germline): SGHKS, YYEKEE (reference sequence). V gave up 4 bases and J gave up 2 bases; unmatched junction bases: 2. The DNA of the CDR3 is TGTGCCAGCAGCCTGGACAGGAACTATGGCTACACCTTC. Its translation: CASSLDRNYGYTF. The variable domain in full, completed from reference TRBV5-5 and TRBJ1-2, reads DAGVTQSPTHLIKTRGQQVTLRCSPISGHKSVSWYQQVLGQGPQFIFQYYEKEERGRGNFPDRFSARQFPNYSSELNVNALLLGDSALYLCASSLDRNYGYTFGSGTRLTVV.

The chain has TRBV6-1 and TRBJ2-7; 7 nucleotides match TRBD2. Germline CDR1 is MNHNS and CDR2 is SASEGT. V gave up 7 bases and J gave up 4 bases; unmatched junction bases: 10. This CDR3 has 14 amino acids. The CDR3 DNA sequence: TGTGCCAGCAACACTGGCGGGAGAATTTACGAGCAGTACTTC. It translates to CASNTGGRIYEQYF.

The chain has TRBV19 and TRBJ1-6; D uncertain. The length of the CDR3 is 13 residues. Per germline, CDR1 LNHDA and CDR2 SQIVND (reference sequence). Trimming removed 5 bases from V and 5 bases from J, with 7 bases in between. The CDR3 DNA follows: TGTGCCAGTAGTGAACAGAATAATTCACCCCTCCACTTT. Its protein product is CASSEQNNSPLHF.

The rearrangement joins TRBV6-1 to TRBJ1-4; D remains unclear. V was clipped by 3 bases and J by 7 bases, with 12 bases between them. This CDR3 is 14 amino acids long. The V gene's germline CDR1 is MNHNS and CDR2 SASEGT. CDR3: CASSEMAASEKLFF. CDR3 DNA: TGTGCCAGCAGTGAGATGGCAGCTAGTGAAAAACTGTTTTTT.

V gene TRBV7-9 combines with J gene TRBJ2-5, with 8 bases fitting TRBD1. V dropped 1 base and J dropped 2; count of bases not matched to a gene: 0. Germline CDR1 is SEHNR and CDR2 is FQNEAQ (reference sequence). The CDR3 spans 14 residues. This CDR3 reads CASSLGDRQETQYF. DNA for the CDR3: TGTGCCAGCAGCTTAGGGGACAGGCAAGAGACCCAGTACTTC.

J is TRBJ1-2 and V is TRBV7-2; D remains unclear. Germline CDR1 and CDR2: SGHTA and FQGNSA. The CDR3 spans 15 residues. Trimming took 5 bases from V and 3 from J, leaving 16 bases between them. CDR3 DNA: TGTGCCAGCAGCGGAGACCGAGGCAGCTACTATGGCTACACCTTC. Protein product: CASSGDRGSYYGYTF.

This clone was detected only once. V and J are TRBV7-9 and TRBJ1-2; no clear D gene. CDR1 is SEHNR, CDR2 FQNEAQ, per germline (reference sequence). Trimming left V 1 base short and J 0 bases short, with 21 bases between. The CDR3 extends over 19 amino acids. CDR3 in DNA: TGTGCCAGCAGCTTAGGCGAGAGGGCTTGGGTCAGACCTAACTATGGCTACACCTTC. This encodes CASSLGERAWVRPNYGYTF.

The chain is built from TRBV7-9 and TRBJ2-5, with 8 bases matching TRBD2. Germline V gene sequence: CDR1 SEHNR, CDR2 FQNEAQ (reference sequence). V lost 2 bases, J lost 5 bases, and 7 bases stayed unmatched. This CDR3 has 15 residues. The CDR3 sequence is CASSLSGSRWETQYF. The CDR3 DNA sequence: TGTGCCAGCAGCTTAAGCGGGAGTCGATGGGAGACCCAGTACTTC. Based on the CDR3 plus reference TRBV7-9 and TRBJ2-5, the full variable domain is DTGVSQNPRHKITKRGQNVTFRCDPISEHNRLYWYRQTLGQGPEFLTYFQNEAQLEKSRLLSDRFSAERPKGSFSTLEIQRTEQGDSAMYLCASSLSGSRWETQYFGPGTRLLVL.

The rearrangement uses TRBV9 and TRBJ1-5; D call uncertain. The ends were cut back, 0 bases at V and 6 bases at J, with 7 bases in the middle. The CDR3 is 13 residues long. Germline V gene sequence: CDR1 SGDLS, CDR2 YYNGEE. CDR3 sequence reads: CASSVDLSQPQHF. Written as DNA, the CDR3 is TGTGCCAGCAGCGTAGATTTGAGTCAGCCCCAGCATTTT.

This chain connects TRBV10-3 to TRBJ2-5; 7 bases align to TRBD2. The V segment lost 2 bases and the J segment 5 bases; nucleotides outside the gene matches: 5. The CDR3 runs to 14 residues. CDR1 and CDR2 (germline): ENHRY, SYGVKD. CDR3 DNA sequence: TGTGCCATCAGTGAGGGGACTATCCCCGAGACCCAGTACTTC. Translating it yields CAISEGTIPETQYF.

The V call is TRBV11-2, the J call TRBJ1-5; a possible D gene is TRBD1 (6 bases). With 5 bases removed from V and 4 bases from J, the gap between germline ends came to 12 bases. CDR1 and CDR2 from the germline V gene are SGHAT and FQNNGV. This CDR3 region has 14 residues. The CDR3 DNA reads TGTGCCAGCAGCCAAGGACAGTTTAATCAGCCCCAGCATTTT. It is translated as CASSQGQFNQPQHF.

The chain uses TRBV10-2 and TRBJ1-5, with D unclear. CDR1 WSHSY and CDR2 SAAADI come from the germline V gene. V was pared by 0 bases and J by 8 bases, with 14 bases between. There are 15 residues in the CDR3. In DNA, the CDR3 is TGCGCCAGCAGTGAGTCGGAGCGGGGTTCGGAGCCCCAGCATTTT. Residues: CASSESERGSEPQHF.

The V call is TRBV28, the J call TRBJ1-4; TRBD1 might be the D (5 bases). The CDR3 loop spans 14 amino acids. The germline V gene encodes CDR1 MDHEN and CDR2 SYDVKM. The V end was cut by 0 bases, the J end by 6 bases, with 8 bases between. CDR3 bases: TGTGCCAGCAGTTTATGGGGACTTTATGAAAAACTGTTTTTT. This codes for CASSLWGLYEKLFF.

The chain is built from TRBV5-1 and TRBJ1-2; the D is unclear. Germline loops: CDR1 SGHRS, CDR2 YFSETQ. Trimming shortened V by 5 bases and J by 3 bases, and 11 bases separated the two germline ends. The CDR3 covers 13 residues. This chain's CDR3 is CASSIQRDYGYTF. The CDR3 nucleotides read TGCGCCAGCAGTATTCAGCGAGACTATGGCTACACCTTC.

This clone was seen a handful of times. The chain links TRBV6-5 to TRBJ1-1, with D possibly being TRBD1 (6 bases). The germline V gene encodes CDR1 MNHEY and CDR2 SVGAGI. Trimming cost V 2 bases and J 5 bases, with 9 bases left between them. The CDR3 is 13 amino acids. The DNA for the CDR3 is TGTGCCAGCAGTTACGCCACAGGGACTGAAGCTTTCTTT. This translates into CASSYATGTEAFF.

The chain recombines TRBV29-1 with TRBJ2-5, with D possibly TRBD1 on 5 matching bases. This CDR3 region has 14 residues. Germline V CDR1 and CDR2: SQVTM, ANQGSEA. V dropped 2 bases and J dropped 5 bases, with 15 bases sitting between them. The CDR3 DNA sequence: TGCAGCGTTGAAATGGGAAACAAGGGGGAGACCCAGTACTTC. This encodes CSVEMGNKGETQYF.

The chain joins TRBV9 to TRBJ2-7, with D uncertain. The germline V gene has CDR1 SGDLS and CDR2 YYNGEE. Trimming took off 7 bases at V and 7 bases at J, with 12 bases between the two ends. The CDR3 has 11 residues. In nucleotides, the CDR3 is TGTGCCAGCTACCGTGGTCGGGAGCAGTACTTC. Protein sequence: CASYRGREQYF.

V usage is TRBV4-1 and J usage is TRBJ1-1; tentatively, D is TRBD1 (6 bases). The CDR3 runs to 15 residues. Germline-derived CDR1 and CDR2 are MGHRA and YSYEKL. Between the trimmed V and J ends, which lost 2 bases and 4 bases, there was a span of 14 bases. In nucleotides, the CDR3 is TGCGCCAGCAGCCAAAGTTACAGGGCCGGCACTGAAGCTTTCTTT. It yields the protein CASSQSYRAGTEAFF.